The clone carrying this T cell receptor (beta chain) occurred many times. This specimen comes from a study of Graves' ophthalmopathy and Graves' hyperthyroidism. Germline V gene data show CDR1 as SQVTM and CDR2 as ANQGSEA. The V end was cut by 1 base, the J end by 4 bases, with 10 bases between. CDR3 length: 13 amino acids. Amplified TCR beta CDR3 regions were obtained using RNA transcripts as template. An opening RT-PCR round employed HTBI primers and preceded a second-round multiplex PCR. MiXCR was run by TCRdb on the multiplex PCR reads, yielding one entry per CDR3 protein. The repertoire holds 650,000 to 900,000 distinct CDR3 sequences, with roughly 40% as singletons.

The chain recombines TRBV29-1 with TRBJ1-1, with D maybe TRBD1 (6 bases). The sequence came from an adult man with Graves' ophthalmopathy. The sequenced sample consisted of peripheral blood. CDR3 nucleotides: TGCAGCGTTGAAGGACAGGCTGGCACTGAAGCTTTCTTT. It translates to CSVEGQAGTEAFF.